One and the same sample provided the 20 T cell receptor beta chains below, sequenced in a study of blood T cell repertoires in COVID-19 (TCRdb year 2020). The method was the immunoSEQ multiplex PCR assay. Drawn from immuneACCESS, this table holds only the in-frame rearrangements with V and J called that TCRdb kept. Clones are partly lost; checked studies trace under half to an unresolved V gene and leave the rest unexplained. This sample holds about 160,000 clones; 85% to 95% were observed only once. In total, the top ten clones hold about 5% of the sample. Sequenced sample: peripheral blood. The source is a woman aged 45-65 years with acute or convalescent COVID-19.

The chain recombines TRBV3-1 (or the pseudogene TRBV3-2) with TRBJ1-4; the D is unclear. Germline V gene sequence: CDR1 LGHDT, CDR2 YNNKEL (reference sequence). Trimming pared 0 bases from V and 5 bases from J, leaving 22 bases between. This CDR3 has 19 amino acids. The DNA of the CDR3 is TGTGCCAGCAGCCAAGATTTAAAGAGGGAAATAACAGTAAATGAAAAACTGTTTTTT. It is translated as CASSQDLKREITVNEKLFF.

This chain connects TRBV2 to TRBJ1-2, with D tentatively TRBD1 (5 bases). This CDR3 region has 10 residues. V was cut by 11 bases and J by 8 bases, with 12 bases left in between. Per germline, CDR1 SNHLY and CDR2 FYNNEI. CDR3 DNA sequence: TGTGCCCGCGGGGGGAACGGCTACACCTTC. The encoded protein is CARGGNGYTF.

The rearrangement uses TRBV5-1 and TRBJ2-1, with TRBD1 matching over 10 bases. Germline CDR1 reads SGHRS; CDR2 reads YFSETQ. This CDR3 has 15 amino acids. Trimming removed 0 bases from V and 7 bases from J; junction bases left unmatched: 4. The CDR3 reads CASSLGDRGRNEQFF. The CDR3 DNA is TGCGCCAGCAGCTTGGGAGACAGGGGGCGTAATGAGCAGTTCTTC.

V and J are TRBV9 and TRBJ2-3; D unclear. Between the trimmed V and J ends, which lost 0 bases and 2 bases, there was a span of 7 bases. The CDR3 is 14 residues long. From germline, CDR1 is SGDLS and CDR2 YYNGEE. This CDR3 reads CASSVATYTDTQYF. CDR3 coding DNA: TGTGCCAGCAGCGTAGCTACCTACACAGATACGCAGTATTTT.

The CDR3 here is CASILLAGVYNEQFF. In DNA form, the CDR3 reads TGTGCCAGCATCTTACTAGCGGGAGTTTACAATGAGCAGTTCTTC. This chain links TRBV5-8 with TRBJ2-1; 11 nucleotides agree with TRBD2. V was pared by 6 bases and J by 4 bases, with 6 bases of the junction left unmatched. CDR1 is SGHTS, CDR2 YDEGEE, per germline. This CDR3 spans 15 amino acids.

This rearrangement joins TRBV28 to TRBJ2-1, with 9 bases that match TRBD2. V shed 6 bases, J shed 2 bases, and the junction held 8 bases outside the gene matches. The CDR3 runs 16 residues. Germline loops: CDR1 MDHEN, CDR2 SYDVKM. This chain's CDR3 is CASSSSGGRAYNEQFF. The CDR3 DNA reads TGTGCCAGCAGCAGTAGTGGCGGGAGGGCCTACAATGAGCAGTTCTTC.

The chain combines TRBV24-1 with TRBJ2-2; weak D call: TRBD2 (5 bases). This CDR3 contains 13 residues. Germline CDR1 and CDR2: KGHDR and SFDVKD. V was cut by 4 bases and J by 7 bases, with 9 bases left in between. CDR3 nucleotide sequence: TGTGCCACCAGTGACGAGGGAAACGGGGAGCTGTTTTTT. Protein: CATSDEGNGELFF.

CDR3 sequence reads: CASSETDQPQHF. CDR3 coding DNA: TGCGCCAGCAGTGAGACGGATCAGCCCCAGCATTTT. The chain links TRBV10-2 to TRBJ1-5; D call uncertain. CDR1 is WSHSY, CDR2 SAAADI, per germline. The CDR3 spans 12 residues. V dropped 2 bases and J dropped 5 bases, with 4 bases sitting between them.

The rearrangement joins TRBV7-3 to TRBJ2-1; the match to TRBD2 covers 14 bases. The germline V gene has CDR1 SGHTA and CDR2 FQGTGA. This CDR3 comprises 15 residues. V lost 5 bases to trimming and J lost 8 bases; unmatched junction nucleotides: 5. The CDR3, as DNA: TGTGCCAGCAGCGGGGGACTAGCGGGAGAGTATGAGCAGTTCTTC. Its translation: CASSGGLAGEYEQFF. Together with reference TRBV7-3 and TRBJ2-1, the CDR3 gives the full variable domain: GAGVSQTPSNKVTEKGKYVELRCDPISGHTALYWYRQSLGQGPEFLIYFQGTGAADDSGLPNDRFFAVRPEGSVSTLKIQRTERGDSAVYLCASSGGLAGEYEQFFGPGTRLTVL.

This clone was seen a single time. The J gene is TRBJ2-1, the V gene TRBV11-1; 11 bases are a match to TRBD2. Trimming removed 3 bases from V and 5 bases from J; junction bases left unmatched: 6. This CDR3 has 16 residues. The V gene's germline CDR1 is SGHAT and CDR2 FQDESV (reference sequence). The CDR3 loop is CASSLGLAGGDNEQFF. The CDR3 nucleotides read TGTGCCAGCAGCTTGGGGCTAGCGGGGGGAGACAATGAGCAGTTCTTC.

The chain recombines TRBV2 with TRBJ1-6; D is unclear. The CDR3 contains 16 residues. Between the trimmed V and J ends, which lost 0 bases and 6 bases, there was a span of 12 bases. Looked up from germline, CDR1 is SNHLY and CDR2 is FYNNEI. The CDR3 here is CASSEAAAVINSPLHF. The CDR3, as DNA: TGTGCCAGCAGTGAAGCGGCGGCAGTAATTAATTCACCCCTCCACTTT.

V is TRBV19 and J is TRBJ2-1; 8 bases line up with TRBD2. Germline CDR1 is LNHDA and CDR2 is SQIVND (reference sequence). With 3 bases clipped from V and 8 bases from J, the junction kept 6 bases outside the gene matches. This CDR3 has 14 amino acids. The CDR3 protein is CASSMIVTSDEQFF. The CDR3 DNA reads as TGTGCCAGTAGTATGATTGTGACTAGCGATGAGCAGTTCTTC.

This sequence joins TRBV9 and TRBJ2-1; D may be TRBD2 (7 bases). CDR1 is SGDLS, CDR2 YYNGEE, per germline. Trimming left V 0 bases short and J 9 bases short, with 16 bases between. The CDR3 runs to 15 residues. For the CDR3, the DNA is TGTGCCAGCAGCGTAGCTCCACGGGGGGCTTCTGAGCAGTTCTTC. As protein: CASSVAPRGASEQFF.

The chain combines TRBV3-1 (or the pseudogene TRBV3-2) with TRBJ1-2, with D unresolved. V gave up 0 bases and J gave up 1 base, with 6 bases separating them. The germline V gene encodes CDR1 LGHDT and CDR2 YNNKEL (reference sequence). This CDR3 region has 14 residues. CDR3 coding DNA: TGTGCCAGCAGCCAAGAGTCGGTTAACTATGGCTACACCTTC. This translates into CASSQESVNYGYTF.

This clone appeared many times. The chain uses TRBV6-5 and TRBJ1-5; 7 nucleotides align to TRBD1. Unmatched junction bases numbered 7, after V lost 10 bases and J lost 4 bases. The CDR3 length is 13 residues. The germline V gene encodes CDR1 MNHEY and CDR2 SVGAGI. The CDR3 is CATSGQQNQPQHF. CDR3 sequence (DNA): TGTGCCACCTCGGGACAGCAGAATCAGCCCCAGCATTTT.

This chain joins TRBV4-1 and TRBJ2-7, with 10 nucleotides matching TRBD1. Per germline, CDR1 MGHRA and CDR2 YSYEKL. The CDR3 is 15 amino acids. J gave up 5 bases and V 0 bases, and 4 bases lay outside the gene matches. The CDR3 coding sequence is TGCGCCAGCAGCCAAGACGCCGGGACAGGGGACGAGCAGTACTTC. Protein product: CASSQDAGTGDEQYF.

V and J are TRBV20-1 and TRBJ1-4; 9 bases line up with TRBD1. Germline V gene sequence: CDR1 DFQATT, CDR2 SNEGSKA (reference sequence). The CDR3 runs 14 residues. J gave up 8 bases and V 3 bases, and 7 bases lay outside the gene matches. CDR3 bases: TGCAGTGCTAGTCTTGGACAGGGGAGAGAAAAACTGTTTTTT. Translating it yields CSASLGQGREKLFF.

V usage is TRBV15 and J usage is TRBJ2-3, with 9 bases that match TRBD1. Looked up from germline, CDR1 is LNHNV and CDR2 is YYDKDF (reference sequence). The CDR3 loop spans 17 amino acids. V gave up 0 bases and J gave up 2 bases; unmatched junction bases: 6. The CDR3 DNA follows: TGTGCCACCAGCAGAGATGTGGGACAGGGCAACACAGATACGCAGTATTTT. It specifies CATSRDVGQGNTDTQYF.

The J gene is TRBJ1-1, the V gene TRBV5-1; 9 positions agree with TRBD1. The length of the CDR3 is 14 residues. Germline V gives CDR1 SGHRS, CDR2 YFSETQ. Losses at the gene ends were 4 bases for V and 2 bases for J; bases not matched to a gene: 3. The CDR3 sequence: CASSQDRGNTEAFF. CDR3 coding DNA: TGCGCCAGCAGCCAGGACAGGGGTAACACTGAAGCTTTCTTT.

V usage is TRBV19 and J usage is TRBJ1-6, with D perhaps TRBD1 (5 bases). Germline V gene data show CDR1 as LNHDA and CDR2 as SQIVND (reference sequence). V lost 5 bases, J lost 9 bases, and 17 bases lay in between. The length of the CDR3 is 15 residues. The CDR3 nucleotides read TGTGCCAGTAGTGGTACGAAGGGGCTGGGTTCACCCCTCCACTTT. Translated, it gives CASSGTKGLGSPLHF. Drawing the rest from reference TRBV19 and TRBJ1-6, the complete variable domain is DGGITQSPKYLFRKEGQNVTLSCEQNLNHDAMYWYRQDPGQGLRLIYYSQIVNDFQKGDIAEGYSVSREKKESFPLTVTSAQKNPTAFYLCASSGTKGLGSPLHFGNGTRLTVT.